These 20 T cell receptor beta chains originate from one sample sequenced in a study of tumor and adjacent non-tumor tissue in lung cancer. Three rounds of nested PCR, following a modified ARM-PCR protocol, produced the TCRbeta library. TCRdb re-analysed the multiplex PCR reads in MiXCR, keeping a single row per CDR3 protein. The profile shows fewer than 90,000 distinct CDR3 sequences, more than 65% of them singletons. No cell sorting was done before RNA was extracted from the tissue. This non-tumor lung sample came from over 3 cm beyond the tumor edge. Sequencing was done on a sample of distant non-tumor lung tissue. These receptors were taken from a woman between 50 and 59 years old with non-small cell lung cancer.

This clonotype appeared a single time. V usage is TRBV11-2 and J usage is TRBJ1-6; the D gene is possibly TRBD1 (5 bases). Germline values: CDR1 SGHAT, CDR2 FQNNGV. V was trimmed by 8 bases and J by 4 bases, leaving 12 bases between them. CDR3 length: 14 amino acids. The CDR3 bases are TGTGCCAGCTTAGAGACAGATTATAATTCACCCCTCCACTTT. Residues: CASLETDYNSPLHF.

This clonotype was detected only a few times. The chain couples TRBV11-2 to TRBJ1-6, with TRBD1 matching 9 bases. The CDR3 is 15 amino acids. Germline CDR1 SGHAT, CDR2 FQNNGV. The chain's CDR3 is CTGSPTTGGRSPLHF. The CDR3 coding sequence is TGTACCGGCAGCCCGACGACAGGGGGACGGTCACCCCTCCACTTT.

This clonotype showed up just a few times. V gene TRBV7-9 combines with J gene TRBJ2-1, with D perhaps assigned TRBD1 or TRBD2 (6 bases each). CDR1 and CDR2 (germline): SEHNR, FQNEAQ (reference sequence). The length of the CDR3 is 16 residues. Trimming cost V 10 bases and J 2 bases, with 21 bases left between them. The CDR3, as DNA: TGTGCCACGGGGCGAGGGGGGAGCGAGGCCTACAATGAGCAGTTCTTC. This gives the protein CATGRGGSEAYNEQFF.

As concerns this clonotype: One junction end does not reproduce the germline sequence, and a read error may be involved. The chain has TRBV6-5 and TRBJ2-1, with D possibly TRBD2 on 5 matching bases. This CDR3 is built from 15 residues. Looked up from germline, CDR1 is MNHEY and CDR2 is SVGAGI. DNA for the CDR3: TGTGTCAGCGGTCTTTCAGGAGGTTACTTCAATGAGCAGTTCTTC. It translates to CVSGLSGGYFNEQFF.

About this clonotype itself: The germline gene is not matched at one end of the junction; a read error may be the cause. The gene calls are TRBV6-4 and TRBJ2-3; 9 bases agree with TRBD2. The CDR3 spans 15 residues. Germline loops: CDR1 MRHNA, CDR2 SNTAGT. In DNA, the CDR3 is TGTACCAGCAGTGACTCTAGCGGGAACACAGATACGCAGTATTTT. Amino acids: CTSSDSSGNTDTQYF.

This clonotype was recorded many times. V gene TRBV28 combines with J gene TRBJ2-1, with TRBD2 matching 7 bases. CDR1 is MDHEN, CDR2 SYDVKM, per germline. The trim removed 5 bases at V and 8 bases at J, leaving 3 bases unmatched. The CDR3 runs 12 residues. The CDR3 DNA is TGTGCCAGCAGTGTGCGGGGGTATGAGCAGTTCTTC. Translating gives CASSVRGYEQFF.

As to this clonotype: The CDR3 end shows no conserved phenylalanine or tryptophan, and so a read error is likely. The V and J genes are TRBV4-2 and TRBJ2-2; the match to TRBD2 covers 8 bases. Germline CDR1 and CDR2: LGHNA and YNFKEQ. The CDR3 contains 12 residues. DNA of the CDR3: TGTGCCAGCAGCCCGGCCGGGGGGGGGCTGTTTTCT. Translation: CASSPAGGGLFS.

As for this clonotype: This sequence may be a read error, since a much larger clone differs from it by one base. The chain combines TRBV6-2 or TRBV6-3 with TRBJ2-1; 8 bases are shared with TRBD1. This CDR3 contains 15 residues. The germline gives CDR1 MNHEY, CDR2 SVGEGT. The CDR3 bases are TGTGTCAGCAGGGGGACAGGAGGCTCCTACAATGAGCAGTTCTTC. Protein sequence: CVSRGTGGSYNEQFF.

Comment on this clonotype: This CDR3 is missing its conserved last phenylalanine or tryptophan, likely due to a read error. This rearrangement joins TRBV10-3 to TRBJ2-5, with no clear D. This CDR3 contains 13 residues. Per germline, CDR1 ENHRY and CDR2 SYGVKD. V was clipped by 10 bases and J by 2 bases, with 14 bases between them. Written as DNA, the CDR3 is TGTGCCACAAGAAGAGGCTTACAAGAGACCCAGTACCTC. Protein: CATRRGLQETQYL.

Details on this clonotype: Compared with germline, one end of the junction differs, possibly owing to a read error. This chain links TRBV11-3 with TRBJ2-1, with TRBD2 matching 10 bases. Germline V gives CDR1 SGHNT, CDR2 YENEEA. This CDR3 is built from 17 residues. CDR3 coding DNA: TGTGCCAGCAGCTTATGGACTAGCGGAATGTCCTACAATGAGCGGTTCTTC. Its protein is CASSLWTSGMSYNERFF.

The genes are TRBV4-2 and TRBJ2-7; TRBD2 matches at 7 bases. Germline V CDR1 and CDR2: LGHNA, YNFKEQ. Losses at the gene ends were 2 bases for V and 2 bases for J; bases not matched to a gene: 15. The CDR3 is made up of 18 amino acids. The CDR3 is CASSQQFESSGRPYEQYF. CDR3 nucleotides: TGTGCCAGCAGCCAACAGTTTGAGAGTAGCGGGCGACCCTACGAGCAGTACTTC.

In its sample, this clonotype was seen a few times. It may be a read error: a sequence one base away is much more abundant. This chain links TRBV10-3 with TRBJ1-1; no reliable D call. The CDR3 length is 15 residues. The V gene's germline CDR1 is ENHRY and CDR2 SYGVKD. Trimming stripped 0 bases from V and 6 bases from J, with 14 bases between. This chain's CDR3 is CAISESTRFGAEAFF. CDR3 DNA: TGTGCCATCAGTGAGTCGACAAGGTTTGGAGCTGAAGCTTTCTTT.

The gene calls are TRBV11-2 and TRBJ2-1, with TRBD2 matching over 8 bases. This CDR3 spans 16 amino acids. Germline CDR1 SGHAT, CDR2 FQNNGV. Trimming took 4 bases from V and 6 from J; bases not matched to a gene: 11. This CDR3 reads CASSSPPGGGANEQFF. CDR3 DNA: TGTGCCAGCAGCTCCCCGCCGGGAGGGGGGGCCAATGAGCAGTTCTTC. The full variable domain, with the rest looked up from reference TRBV11-2 and TRBJ2-1, is EAGVAQSPRYKIIEKRQSVAFWCNPISGHATLYWYQQILGQGPKLLIQFQNNGVVDDSQLPKDRFSAERLKGVDSTLKIQPAKLEDSAVYLCASSSPPGGGANEQFFGPGTRLTVL.

This clonotype has just a few counts. J is TRBJ1-4 and V is TRBV6-1; tentative D call: TRBD1 (5 bases). The CDR3 has 15 residues. The V gene lost 5 bases and the J gene lost 5 bases, with 15 bases spanning the gap. The germline CDR1 and CDR2 sequences are MNHNS and SASEGT. The DNA of the CDR3 is TGTGCCAGCAGTAATAGGGGCGGCGGGAATGAAAAACTGTTTTTT. Amino acid sequence: CASSNRGGGNEKLFF.

The chain is built from TRBV29-1 and TRBJ1-1; D is uncertain. CDR3 length equals 15 residues. Trimming shortened V by 7 bases and J by 11 bases, and 29 bases separated the two germline ends. Germline loops: CDR1 SQVTM, CDR2 ANQGSEA. CDR3 amino acids: CSGMTGGQANTGAFF. Written as DNA, the CDR3 is TGCAGCGGCATGACCGGCGGGCAGGCGAACACTGGGGCTTTCTTT.

Only one count was recorded for this clonotype. The junction departs from germline at one end; a sequencing error may be responsible. This chain uses TRBV11-2 with TRBJ2-7; D is unclear. The germline V gene encodes CDR1 SGHAT and CDR2 FQNNGV. The CDR3 is made up of 13 amino acids. CDR3 DNA sequence: TGCACCAGCAGCTTAGAATGGGCGGCCGAGCAGTACTTC. This gives the protein CTSSLEWAAEQYF.

Worth noting for this clonotype: This may be a read error: a much more frequent sequence differs by one nucleotide. The J gene is TRBJ2-7, the V gene TRBV25-1; either TRBD1 or TRBD2 may fit D (5 bases each). This CDR3 comprises 15 residues. Germline V gene sequence: CDR1 MGHDK, CDR2 SYGVNS. This CDR3 reads CARSEWKGPSYEQYF. CDR3 DNA: TGTGCCAGGAGTGAATGGAAGGGACCTTCTTACGAGCAGTACTTC.

As for this clonotype: One junction end disagrees with the germline gene, perhaps due to a read error. The CDR3 region has the DNA TGCGCCAGCAGCCAAGAAGTGGGACCTGGGGGTGGCCACATCTTC. As protein: CASSQEVGPGGGHIF. This sequence joins TRBV4-1 and TRBJ1-2, with a possible D match to TRBD1 (5 bases). Germline-derived CDR1 and CDR2 are MGHRA and YSYEKL. The CDR3 has 15 amino acids.

With respect to this clonotype: This may be a read error, as it is one base from a much larger clone. The chain carries TRBV11-2 and TRBJ2-3; D is unclear. Germline CDR1 and CDR2: SGHAT and FQNNGV. The CDR3 loop spans 15 amino acids. The V end was cut by 2 bases, the J end by 2 bases, with 11 bases between. The CDR3 sequence is CASSLSNRFTDTQYF. The CDR3 bases are TGTGCCAGCAGCTTAAGCAACAGATTCACAGATACGCAGTATTTT. The variable domain in full, with the rest retrieved from reference TRBV11-2 and TRBJ2-3, is EAGVAQSPRYKIIEKRQSVAFWCNPISGHATLYWYQQILGQGPKLLIQFQNNGVVDDSQLPKDRFSAERLKGVDSTLKIQPAKLEDSAVYLCASSLSNRFTDTQYFGPGTRLTVL.

A word on this clonotype: An end of the junction differs from the germline gene, which may be a read error. In DNA, the CDR3 is TGTGTCAGCAGTTACAGGGGAGCCCCCTACGAGCAGTACTTC. Translation gives CVSSYRGAPYEQYF. This chain connects TRBV6-5 to TRBJ2-7, with TRBD1 matching 7 bases. Germline assignment: CDR1 MNHEY and CDR2 SVGAGI. This CDR3 contains 14 residues.